Given below is one T cell receptor beta chain in context. The antigen is unknown. These data belong to a study of Ad26.COV2.S vaccination and SARS-CoV-2 variants. On the study more broadly: Donor got 5x10^10 or 1x10^11 viral particles of Ad26.COV2.S.

Treatment noted: 19 received Ad26.COV2.S at low or high dose, single or two shots; roughly five received placebo; per-sample allocation not given. Samples analyzed were those drawn on day 63 after the first vaccine or placebo injection. TCRdb's copy holds only in-frame clones and misses some; the assay was immunoSEQ multiplex PCR. The sample has around 310,000 clones, about 90% seen once. General study findings and limits: Substantial breadth was reported for post-vaccination spike-specific CD8+ and CD4+ T cells. Spike-specific TCR breadth ran higher among vaccine recipients than placebo recipients.

V was cut by 0 bases and J by 7 bases, with 10 bases left in between. Germline V lookup: CDR1 LGHNA, CDR2 YNFKEQ. The CDR3 spans 15 residues. The sample in question was peripheral blood, obtained in a trial of Ad26.COV2.S vaccine versus placebo. The gene calls are TRBV4-2 and TRBJ1-6; D is possibly TRBD1 (6 bases). The sequence was obtained from a person between 18 and 65 years old who received the Ad26.COV2.S COVID-19 vaccine or a placebo. The CDR3 is CASSQDKGGNSPLHF. The CDR3 region has the DNA TGTGCCAGCAGCCAAGATAAAGGGGGAAATTCACCCCTCCACTTT.